The 11 T cell receptor beta chains given below trace back to one sample, sequenced in a study of chemoradiotherapy in HPV16-positive cancers. Profiling relied on immunoSEQ multiplex PCR, and the TCRdb table lists in-frame clones only, not all of them. Counted here are around 630 clones, roughly 89% occurring once; the ten biggest clones make up about 3.5%. The sample was tumor tissue, taken from a patient who underwent chemoradiotherapy. The receptor source for this set is a human donor with HPV-associated anogenital cancer.

In its sample, this clone was seen once. The chain couples TRBV5-6 to TRBJ2-1, with 12 bases that match TRBD2. The CDR3 spans 14 residues. V trimming: 0 bases; J trimming: 8 bases; junction bases outside the gene matches: 0. The V gene's germline CDR1 is SGHDT and CDR2 YYEEEE. Here the CDR3 reads CASSLGLAGDEQFF. Here the CDR3 DNA reads TGTGCCAGCAGCTTGGGACTAGCGGGAGATGAGCAGTTCTTC. Full variable domain (remainder filled in from reference TRBV5-6 and TRBJ2-1): DAGVTQSPTHLIKTRGQQVTLRCSPKSGHDTVSWYQQALGQGPQFIFQYYEEEERQRGNFPDRFSGHQFPNYSSELNVNALLLGDSALYLCASSLGLAGDEQFFGPGTRLTVL.

J is TRBJ2-5 and V is TRBV7-2, with TRBD1 identical over 7 bases. Germline CDR1 SGHTA, CDR2 FQGNSA. This CDR3 region has 15 residues. J was trimmed by 5 bases and V by 1 base; bases with no gene match: 7. The CDR3 nucleotides read TGTGCCAGCAGCTTAGGTACAGGGGTCGACGAGACCCAGTACTTC. Translation: CASSLGTGVDETQYF.

The V gene is TRBV29-1, the J gene TRBJ2-7; possibly TRBD2 for D (6 bases). CDR3 length: 12 residues. V shed 7 bases and J shed 5 bases, with 15 bases lying between them. From germline, CDR1 is SQVTM and CDR2 ANQGSEA. The CDR3 loop reads CSAWEVFDEQYF. Here the CDR3 DNA reads TGCAGCGCCTGGGAGGTCTTTGACGAGCAGTACTTC.

The chain is built from TRBV6-5 and TRBJ1-5; D possibly corresponds to TRBD1 (5 bases). V lost 6 bases and J 2 bases, leaving 11 bases between the germline ends. CDR1 and CDR2 (germline): MNHEY, SVGAGI. The length of the CDR3 is 14 residues. The CDR3, as DNA: TGTGCCAGCAGGGGTGGGGGGGGCAATCAGCCCCAGCATTTT. Residues: CASRGGGGNQPQHF.

The chain's CDR3 is CASSPPPGFTGELFF. The CDR3 nucleotides are TGTGCCAGCAGCCCTCCCCCGGGGTTCACCGGGGAGCTGTTTTTT. This chain connects TRBV5-4 to TRBJ2-2; tentatively, D is TRBD2 (5 bases). The CDR3 consists of 15 residues. Trimming removed 4 bases from V and 4 bases from J, with 14 bases in between. Germline V lookup: CDR1 SGHNT, CDR2 YYREEE (reference sequence).

This clone was seen only once. The genes are TRBV19 and TRBJ2-7, with TRBD1 identical over 7 bases. The germline CDR1 and CDR2 sequences are LNHDA and SQIVND (reference sequence). The junction had 8 bases not matched to a gene; V was cut back by 3 bases and J by 0 bases. The CDR3 is 16 residues long. CDR3 loop: CASSINGQEYSYEQYF. The CDR3 DNA sequence: TGTGCCAGTAGTATTAACGGACAGGAATACTCCTACGAGCAGTACTTC. Full variable domain (missing parts from reference TRBV19 and TRBJ2-7): DGGITQSPKYLFRKEGQNVTLSCEQNLNHDAMYWYRQDPGQGLRLIYYSQIVNDFQKGDIAEGYSVSREKKESFPLTVTSAQKNPTAFYLCASSINGQEYSYEQYFGPGTRLTVT.

The V gene is TRBV7-6, the J gene TRBJ2-2; perhaps TRBD2 as D (5 bases). In germline, CDR1 is SGHVS, CDR2 FNYEAQ. Trimming took 1 base from V and 4 from J, leaving 13 bases between them. This CDR3 spans 16 amino acids. DNA of the CDR3: TGTGCCAGCAGCTTAGTCCCTCTAGCAGGCACCGGGGAGCTGTTTTTT. As protein: CASSLVPLAGTGELFF.

The rearrangement joins TRBV18 to TRBJ1-5; TRBD1 matches 10 bases. The CDR3 length is 16 residues. Germline-derived CDR1 and CDR2 are KGHSH and LQKENI. V lost 6 bases and J lost 3; bases outside the gene matches: 8. The CDR3 sequence is CASSAMDRGNNQPQHF. In DNA form, the CDR3 reads TGTGCCAGCTCCGCCATGGACAGGGGGAACAATCAGCCCCAGCATTTT.

As DNA, the CDR3 is TGTGCCAGCAGTCTCCCCTCGGGGTTCAGCTCCTACAATGAGCAGTTCTTC. It specifies CASSLPSGFSSYNEQFF. The V call is TRBV28, the J call TRBJ2-1, with D possibly being TRBD2 (5 bases). The CDR3 is 17 residues long. Deletions cut 5 bases from V and 0 bases from J, with 17 bases between. Germline V gene sequence: CDR1 MDHEN, CDR2 SYDVKM.

J is TRBJ1-1 and V is TRBV6-1; D call uncertain. CDR3 length: 12 amino acids. Germline V gene lookup returns CDR1 MNHNS and CDR2 SASEGT. Trimming removed 2 bases at V and 5 bases at J, with 6 bases between. CDR3 amino acids: CASSETRTEAFF. The CDR3 DNA is TGTGCCAGCAGTGAAACCCGTACTGAAGCTTTCTTT.

This chain joins TRBV7-9 and TRBJ1-6; D is uncertain. This CDR3 region has 14 residues. V lost 1 base, J lost 4 bases, and 5 bases lay in between. Germline V gene data show CDR1 as SEHNR and CDR2 as FQNEAQ (reference sequence). In DNA, the CDR3 is TGTGCCAGCAGCTTAGAACAATATAATTCACCCCTCCACTTT. Translation gives CASSLEQYNSPLHF.